Listed below are T cell receptor beta chains from one sample, sequenced in a study of Ad26.COV2.S vaccination and SARS-CoV-2 variants. Here immunoSEQ multiplex PCR was the method, and the copy in TCRdb shows in-frame clones only, minus some. The sample holds hundreds of thousands of clones, around 90% seen once. Sequenced material: peripheral blood, taken in a trial of Ad26.COV2.S vaccine versus placebo. Receptors originate from a person aged 18 to 59 who received the Ad26.COV2.S COVID-19 vaccine or a placebo. The CDR3 runs from the conserved cysteine through the conserved F or W. Fields, in order: V gene, J gene, D gene, clone size, CDR3 DNA, CDR3 protein. A D gene is named only where the DNA matches it firmly. Expanded clones are given a class, and other clones once, few, many or no size at all.

>TRBV1|TRBJ2-5|.|.
TGCACCAGCAGCCAAGAGGAAGACTTC
CTSSQEEDF
>TRBV20-1|TRBJ2-5|.|few
TGCAGTGCTTGGGTTCGAGAGACCCAGTACTTC
CSAWVRETQYF
>TRBV5-1|TRBJ2-1|TRBD2|.
TGCGCCAGCAGCGCCGGGACTACATACAATGAGCAGTTCTTC
CASSAGTTYNEQFF
>TRBV5-1|TRBJ2-1|TRBD2|.
TGCGCCAGCAGCTTGGCGGGGGGTGTGAGAGATGAGCAGTTCTTC
CASSLAGGVRDEQFF
>TRBV5-4|TRBJ1-1|.|.
TGTGCCAGCAGCCGGGCGAGGGTGAACACTGAAGCTTTCTTT
CASSRARVNTEAFF
>TRBV7-9|TRBJ2-3|.|.
TGTGCCAGCAGCTCCAACCCCATAGATACGCAGTATTTT
CASSSNPIDTQYF
>TRBV18|TRBJ2-1|TRBD2|.
TGTGCCAGCTCACCAGGGACTAGCTCCTACAATGAGCAGTTCTTC
CASSPGTSSYNEQFF
>TRBV7-2|TRBJ2-7|.|.
TGTGCCAGCAGCTCAGAAGCAGGGAGCTCCTACGAGCAGTACTTC
CASSSEAGSSYEQYF
>TRBV3-1/TRBV3-2|TRBJ2-7|TRBD2|.
TGTGCCAGCAGCCCTGGGACTAGCGGATACGAGCAGTACTTC
CASSPGTSGYEQYF
>TRBV3-1/TRBV3-2|TRBJ1-2|.|.
TGTGCCAGCAGGTCCACTACAGGGCCGGGCTATGGCTACACCTTC
CASRSTTGPGYGYTF
>TRBV18|TRBJ2-2|.|.
TGTGCCAGCCCAAAACGCCTCAGGGGGGGCAAGGCCGGGGAGCTGTTTTTT
CASPKRLRGGKAGELFF
>TRBV3-1/TRBV3-2|TRBJ1-5|TRBD1|.
TGTGCCAGCAGTCCCCGACAGGGGAGAGATCAGCCCCAGCATTTT
CASSPRQGRDQPQHF
>TRBV3-1/TRBV3-2|TRBJ1-5|.|.
TGTGCCAGCAGCCAAGGTCGTGGGATCGGCAATCAGCCCCAGCATTTT
CASSQGRGIGNQPQHF
>TRBV5-4|TRBJ2-2|.|.
TGTGCCAGCACCGTTGCTGGTCAACGGAACACCGGGGAGCTGTTTTTT
CASTVAGQRNTGELFF
>TRBV7-2|TRBJ2-5|TRBD1|.
TGTGCCAGCAGCCCAGGGACAGGGTATCAACAAGAGACCCAGTACTTC
CASSPGTGYQQETQYF
>TRBV4-1|TRBJ1-5|.|.
TGCGCCAGCAGCCGGTTGTATGGGAGCAATCAGCCCCAGCATTTT
CASSRLYGSNQPQHF
>TRBV5-4|TRBJ2-3|TRBD2|.
TGTGCCAGCAGCTCGTCCCTCAGCGGGAGGAGTACAGATACGCAGTATTTT
CASSSSLSGRSTDTQYF
>TRBV15|TRBJ2-5|TRBD1|.
TGTGCCACCAGCTCCCTCCCCGGGACAGCCAGCCTCGAGACCCAGTACTTC
CATSSLPGTASLETQYF
>TRBV6-5|TRBJ2-7|TRBD2|once
TGTGCCAGCAGTTACTCGCGGGGGGCGGACTACGAGCAGTACTTC
CASSYSRGADYEQYF
>TRBV5-1|TRBJ1-2|.|.
TGCGCCAGCAGCTTGGAACGGGGCGACCTGTATGGCTACACCTTC
CASSLERGDLYGYTF
>TRBV5-4|TRBJ2-2|TRBD2|once
TGTGCCAGCAGCCTAGCGGGGTCAAACACCGGGGAGCTGTTTTTT
CASSLAGSNTGELFF
>TRBV29-1|TRBJ2-1|.|.
TGCAGCGTACCCCGACAGAACTCCTACAATGAGCAGTTCTTC
CSVPRQNSYNEQFF
>TRBV7-9|TRBJ2-1|.|once
TGTGCCAGCAGCGAAGGGGGTAGCCGACAAGAGCAGTTCTTC
CASSEGGSRQEQFF
>TRBV7-8|TRBJ2-5|.|.
TGTGCCAGCAGCCCCCCCCCGGGAGAGACCCAGTACTTC
CASSPPPGETQYF
>TRBV27|TRBJ2-1|TRBD1|.
TGTGCCAGCAGTTTAACCCCGGACAGGGGACAGTTCTTC
CASSLTPDRGQFF
>TRBV30|TRBJ2-2|TRBD1|.
TGTGCCCTGACAGGGCTTGACACCGGGGAGCTGTTTTTT
CALTGLDTGELFF
>TRBV2|TRBJ2-5|TRBD2|.
TGTGCCAGCAGGGGGCCCCCAGCGGGAGCTTCAGAGACCCAGTACTTC
CASRGPPAGASETQYF
>TRBV5-1|TRBJ1-1|.|.
TGCGCCAGCAGCTTGGCCGGGAAGACTGAAGCTTTCTTT
CASSLAGKTEAFF
>TRBV4-2|TRBJ2-1|.|.
TGTGCCAGCAGCCAAGATCCCCTGGGGAACTACAATGAGCAGTTCTTC
CASSQDPLGNYNEQFF
>TRBV29-1|TRBJ2-7|.|.
TGCAGCGTTGAAGGGTCGAGCTCCTACGAGCAGTACTTC
CSVEGSSSYEQYF
>TRBV6-5|TRBJ1-6|.|.
TGTGCCAGCAAGCCGGTAGGGGGCTATAATTCACCCCTCCACTTT
CASKPVGGYNSPLHF
>TRBV7-9|TRBJ1-2|TRBD1|.
TGTGCCAGCAGCCCGCACCCGGGACAGGGGGATGGCTACACCTTC
CASSPHPGQGDGYTF
>TRBV28|TRBJ1-5|.|.
TGTGCCAGCAGTTTTTGGAAGAGCAATCAGCCCCAGCATTTT
CASSFWKSNQPQHF
>TRBV6-2/TRBV6-3|TRBJ2-3|.|.
TGTGCCAGCAGTTACAGTGGAGATACGCAGTATTTT
CASSYSGDTQYF
>TRBV10-3|TRBJ2-3|TRBD2|.
TGTGCCATCTGGGCGGGGGGGACAGATACGCAGTATTTT
CAIWAGGTDTQYF
>TRBV6-6|TRBJ2-2|TRBD1|.
TGTGCCAGCAGTTACGACAGGGGCATAAGCGGGGAGCTGTTTTTT
CASSYDRGISGELFF
>TRBV11-3|TRBJ2-3|.|.
TGTGCCAGCAGTCCGGGGCCCGGACGCACAGATACGCAGTATTTT
CASSPGPGRTDTQYF
>TRBV19|TRBJ1-2|.|.
TGTGCCAGTAGTACCACCCCCCGGGTAGGTGGCTACACCTTC
CASSTTPRVGGYTF
>TRBV18|TRBJ2-1|TRBD2|.
TGTGCCAGCTCACCAACCGGCGGGACTAGACCCTACAATGAGCAGTTCTTC
CASSPTGGTRPYNEQFF